These 12 T cell receptor beta chains originate from one sample sequenced in a study of tumor-infiltrating lymphocytes in oesophageal squamous cell carcinoma. TCRdb reanalysed the PCR reads using MiXCR and keeps one entry per CDR3 protein. The sample includes just under 20,000 distinct CDR3 sequences, roughly 41% of them seen just once. Source material: normal esophageal tissue next to the tumor. The receptor source for this set is a male donor with esophageal squamous cell carcinoma.

At least ten counts were recorded for this clonotype. A read error may explain this, as a much larger clone is one base away. The gene calls are TRBV7-8 and TRBJ2-1; no clear D. The CDR3 length is 12 residues. CDR1 and CDR2 from the germline V gene are SGHVS and FQNEAQ. Deletions cut 2 bases from V and 10 bases from J, with 9 bases between. CDR3: CASSLTPYEQFF. CDR3 coding DNA: TGTGCCAGCAGCTTAACTCCCTACGAGCAGTTCTTC.

For this clonotype: Just one base apart from a much larger clone, this may be a read error. V and J are TRBV7-6 and TRBJ2-7, with 7 bases matching TRBD1. The CDR3 contains 14 residues. Germline lookup yields CDR1 SGHVS and CDR2 FNYEAQ. With V trimmed by 0 bases and J by 7 bases, 6 bases remained unmatched. CDR3 region: CASSLATGVGEQYF. Here the CDR3 DNA reads TGTGCCAGCAGCTTAGCCACAGGGGTTGGTGAGCAGTACTTC.

This clonotype is medium-sized within its sample. The V and J genes are TRBV7-6 and TRBJ2-7; the match to TRBD1 covers 10 bases. CDR3 length: 14 residues. Germline CDR1 SGHVS, CDR2 FNYEAQ. J gave up 6 bases and V 3 bases, and 5 bases lay outside the gene matches. CDR3 nucleotides: TGTGCCAGCAGCTTTGGACAGGGGGTTCTCGAGCAGTACTTC. Its protein product is CASSFGQGVLEQYF. Looking up the rest from reference TRBV7-6 and TRBJ2-7 gives the full variable domain: GAGVSQSPRYKVTKRGQDVALRCDPISGHVSLYWYRQALGQGPEFLTYFNYEAQQDKSGLPNDRFSAERPEGSISTLTIQRTEQRDSAMYRCASSFGQGVLEQYFGPGTRLTVT.

The chain has TRBV7-8 and TRBJ2-5; D gene uncertain. The V end was cut by 3 bases, the J end by 2 bases, with 7 bases between. This CDR3 has 13 residues. The germline gives CDR1 SGHVS, CDR2 FQNEAQ. The CDR3 coding sequence is TGTGCCAGCAGCTTGGGAATTCAAGAGACCCAGTACTTC. Amino acid sequence: CASSLGIQETQYF.

In regard to this clonotype: This could be a read error, since a much larger clone is one nucleotide away. The rearrangement joins TRBV4-2 to TRBJ2-7, with no clear D. The length of the CDR3 is 12 residues. From germline, CDR1 is LGHNA and CDR2 YNFKEQ. CDR3 bases: TGTGCCAGCTCGGTTACGAGGAATGAGCAGTGCTTC. Protein sequence: CASSVTRNEQCF.

This clonotype was picked up many times. The chain links TRBV28 to TRBJ2-1, with 8 bases matching TRBD2. Germline assignment: CDR1 MDHEN and CDR2 SYDVKM. This CDR3 is built from 19 residues. J gave up 3 bases and V 3 bases, and 16 bases lay outside the gene matches. In nucleotides, the CDR3 is TGTGCCAGCAGTTTCCCCCGGGCTCTTTCAAGCGGGGGCTACAATGAGCAGTTCTTC. Translated, it gives CASSFPRALSSGGYNEQFF.

The table lists this clonotype with many counts. The conserved phenylalanine or tryptophan normally closing the CDR3 is absent here, so this likely arose from a read error. No DNA is shown, since the ends of the CDR3 on it are uncertain; the CDR3 is the one TCRdb lists. The chain uses TRBV5-1 and TRBJ2-1; TRBD2 reflects the table's D call only, with no check against the DNA. Per germline, CDR1 SGHRS and CDR2 YFSETQ. The CDR3 adds up to 9 amino acids, both ends counted. CDR3 region: CASSRTLAG.

DNA of the CDR3: TGTGCCAGCAGCTTAACCCCCCGCCTAGCGGGAGGGCTTGATACGCAGTATTTT. This gives the protein CASSLTPRLAGGLDTQYF. The V gene is TRBV7-6, the J gene TRBJ2-3; 12 bases agree with TRBD2. V was clipped by 2 bases and J by 6 bases; unmatched bases: 12. The CDR3 sequence is 18 residues long. Germline CDR1 is SGHVS and CDR2 is FNYEAQ. The whole variable domain, filled in from reference TRBV7-6 and TRBJ2-3, reads GAGVSQSPRYKVTKRGQDVALRCDPISGHVSLYWYRQALGQGPEFLTYFNYEAQQDKSGLPNDRFSAERPEGSISTLTIQRTEQRDSAMYRCASSLTPRLAGGLDTQYFGPGTRLTVL.

In its sample, this clonotype was seen many times. V is TRBV6-1 and J is TRBJ2-3; D not certain. V was pared by 11 bases and J by 0 bases, with 15 bases between. The germline V gene has CDR1 MNHNS and CDR2 SASEGT. This CDR3 region has 14 residues. The CDR3 coding sequence is TGTGCCTCCAGACCGGGCCTTAGCACAGATACGCAGTATTTT. Translated, it gives CASRPGLSTDTQYF.

This clonotype occurred many times. A much larger clone lies a single base off, so this may be a read error. This chain connects TRBV6-1 to TRBJ2-5, with D possibly TRBD2 on 6 matching bases. The V end was cut by 1 base, the J end by 11 bases, with 20 bases between. The germline CDR1 and CDR2 sequences are MNHNS and SASEGT. CDR3 length equals 15 residues. The CDR3 region has the DNA TGTGCCAGCAGTGAAGAGAGCGGGCCCTACAATGAGCAGTACTTC. As protein: CASSEESGPYNEQYF.

V is TRBV28 and J is TRBJ2-1; 7 nucleotides agree with TRBD1. The V gene's germline CDR1 is MDHEN and CDR2 SYDVKM. V was clipped by 6 bases and J by 3 bases; unmatched bases: 2. This CDR3 is built from 13 residues. This CDR3 is CASRTGIYNEQFF. The CDR3 DNA follows: TGTGCCAGCAGGACAGGGATCTACAATGAGCAGTTCTTC.

The chain uses TRBV7-6 and TRBJ2-5, with TRBD1 identical over 7 bases. The DNA end is more similar to TRBJ2-7, so the J call may be wrong. Germline CDR1 is SGHVS and CDR2 is FNYEAQ. This CDR3 region has 15 residues. CDR3 nucleotides: TGTGCCAGCAGCCCCGGACAGGAGGCCCCCTACGAGCAGTACTTC. Its translation: CASSPGQEAPYEQYF.